These 24 T cell receptor beta chains were all obtained from the same sample, sequenced in a study of T cell repertoires in cytomegalovirus infection. TCRdb redid the calling of the reads with MiXCR, one entry per CDR3 protein. The data contain under 50,000 distinct CDR3 sequences, 20% to 25% of them singletons. Their antigens are not known. The material sequenced was CD8+ T cells from cultured PBMCs, taken from culture after CMV antigen stimulation. These receptors all come from a human donor in good health (CMV status not recorded). Some clones in this sample may be carry-over from other donors' samples.

The genes are TRBV7-6 and TRBJ1-1; TRBD1 matches 7 bases. The germline gives CDR1 SGHVS, CDR2 FNYEAQ. The CDR3 spans 15 residues. The trim removed 1 base at V and 6 bases at J, leaving 8 bases unmatched. The CDR3 sequence: CASSLGMAGGSEAFF. In nucleotides, the CDR3 is TGTGCCAGCAGCTTAGGAATGGCAGGGGGTTCTGAAGCTTTCTTT.

J is TRBJ2-7 and V is TRBV6-2 or TRBV6-3; 11 nucleotides agree with TRBD2. With 6 bases clipped from V and 0 bases from J, the junction kept 7 bases outside the gene matches. The CDR3 spans 16 residues. Germline CDR1 and CDR2: MNHEY and SVGEGT. CDR3 coding DNA: TGTGCCAGCAGGGATATAGCGGGAGGGGACTCCTACGAGCAGTACTTC. It translates to CASRDIAGGDSYEQYF.

The chain joins TRBV2 to TRBJ1-2, with 10 bases identical to TRBD1. Germline CDR1 is SNHLY and CDR2 is FYNNEI. The CDR3 runs 14 residues. The CDR3 DNA is TGTGACGTGACAGGGGGCGCTTCCCTCTATGGCTACACCTTC. Protein product: CDVTGGASLYGYTF.

This clonotype was counted a few times. A read error may produce the germline difference seen at one junction end. The chain has TRBV7-9 and TRBJ2-7, with a possible D match to TRBD2 (5 bases). Germline V lookup: CDR1 SEHNR, CDR2 FQNEAQ (reference sequence). This CDR3 spans 14 amino acids. The CDR3 DNA reads as TGTGCCAGCAGGTTAGGTGGGGAGTCCTACGAGCAGTACTTC. This translates into CASRLGGESYEQYF.

This clonotype was found a few times. V and J are TRBV6-2 or TRBV6-3 and TRBJ2-5; 10 nucleotides align to TRBD1. Germline V gene data show CDR1 as MNHEY and CDR2 as SVGEGT. The CDR3 covers 15 residues. V shed 6 bases, J shed 4 bases, and the junction held 8 bases outside the gene matches. CDR3 sequence reads: CASRSTGGLVETQYF. CDR3 sequence (DNA): TGTGCCAGCAGGTCGACAGGGGGCTTAGTAGAGACCCAGTACTTC.

This chain joins TRBV5-5 and TRBJ1-2; D gene ambiguous. V gave up 7 bases and J gave up 5 bases, with 12 bases separating them. The CDR3 is 12 amino acids. From germline, CDR1 is SGHKS and CDR2 YYEKEE (reference sequence). CDR3 nucleotides: TGTGCCAGCCGCACGATTGGGTATGGCTACACCTTC. Amino acid sequence: CASRTIGYGYTF. Full variable domain (remainder filled in from reference TRBV5-5 and TRBJ1-2): DAGVTQSPTHLIKTRGQQVTLRCSPISGHKSVSWYQQVLGQGPQFIFQYYEKEERGRGNFPDRFSARQFPNYSSELNVNALLLGDSALYLCASRTIGYGYTFGSGTRLTVV.

DNA of the CDR3: TGCGCCAGCAGCCAAGATCGGGGGGTGACCTATGGCTACACCTTC. Translated, it gives CASSQDRGVTYGYTF. The chain couples TRBV4-1 to TRBJ1-2; a possible D gene is TRBD1 (5 bases). Germline V gives CDR1 MGHRA, CDR2 YSYEKL. The CDR3 length is 15 residues. Trimming took 0 bases from V and 4 from J, leaving 12 bases between them.

This clonotype was detected only a few times. V is TRBV7-3 and J is TRBJ1-1; TRBD1 matches 7 bases. CDR3 length: 13 amino acids. Germline loops: CDR1 SGHTA, CDR2 FQGTGA. Unmatched junction bases numbered 2, after V lost 4 bases and J lost 3 bases. CDR3 amino acids: CASSSGQYTEAFF. The CDR3, as DNA: TGTGCCAGCAGCTCGGGACAGTACACTGAAGCTTTCTTT.

This clonotype occurred a few times. J is TRBJ2-7 and V is TRBV19, with D possibly TRBD2 on 6 matching bases. CDR3 length equals 14 residues. Looked up from germline, CDR1 is LNHDA and CDR2 is SQIVND (reference sequence). With 5 bases removed from V and 2 bases from J, the gap between germline ends came to 13 bases. CDR3 DNA: TGTGCCAGTAGTGCCGGGAGTACCCCCTACGAGCAGTACTTC. Amino acids: CASSAGSTPYEQYF.

This clonotype was recorded a few times. V and J are TRBV20-1 and TRBJ1-5, with 8 bases aligning to TRBD1. CDR3 size: 14 residues. V trimming: 6 bases; J trimming: 2 bases; junction bases outside the gene matches: 6. The germline V gene has CDR1 DFQATT and CDR2 SNEGSKA (reference sequence). CDR3 DNA sequence: TGCAGTGCAACCCCGGACAGGGGCAATCAGCCCCAGCATTTT. Translation: CSATPDRGNQPQHF.

J is TRBJ2-3 and V is TRBV6-8; 8 positions match TRBD2. CDR1 is MNHGY and CDR2 is SAAAGT in the germline V gene. This CDR3 has 14 residues. The V and J ends lost 7 bases and 3 bases, in that order; junction bases with no gene match: 6. In nucleotides, the CDR3 is TGTGCCAGCAAGACTAGCGCCCAAACAGATACGCAGTATTTT. Encoded protein: CASKTSAQTDTQYF.

In this sample, this clonotype turned up a few times. The CDR3 here is CAGSGWGTEAFF. CDR3 nucleotides: TGTGCCGGCTCAGGGTGGGGCACTGAAGCTTTCTTT. The gene calls are TRBV6-2 or TRBV6-3 and TRBJ1-1, with D perhaps TRBD1 (5 bases). Per germline, CDR1 MNHEY and CDR2 SVGEGT. The CDR3 totals 12 residues. Trimming left V 11 bases short and J 4 bases short, with 14 bases between.

This rearrangement joins TRBV27 to TRBJ2-4; tentative D call: TRBD1 (6 bases). The ends were cut back, 1 base at V and 1 base at J, with 14 bases in the middle. The CDR3 loop spans 17 amino acids. Germline CDR1 is MNHEY and CDR2 is SMNVEV (reference sequence). CDR3 region: CASSLWGRYQAKNIQYF. The CDR3 region has the DNA TGTGCCAGCAGTTTATGGGGGCGGTACCAGGCCAAAAACATTCAGTACTTC.

The chain combines TRBV7-3 with TRBJ2-1, with D perhaps TRBD1 (5 bases). Germline values: CDR1 SGHTA, CDR2 FQGTGA. The CDR3 has 13 residues. Trimming removed 4 bases from V and 7 bases from J, with 11 bases in between. The CDR3 bases are TGTGCCAGCAGCTATTCGCAGGGTAATGAGCAGTTCTTC. Translated: CASSYSQGNEQFF.

This clonotype was observed a handful of times. The V gene is TRBV7-2, the J gene TRBJ2-3; TRBD2 is a possible D gene (5 bases). V lost 2 bases and J lost 4, with 22 bases in between. This CDR3 comprises 18 residues. Germline V gene data show CDR1 as SGHTA and CDR2 as FQGNSA. Written as DNA, the CDR3 is TGTGCCAGCAGCTTAAGAGAGGGTAACTCCTACGCCGCAGATACGCAGTATTTT. This encodes CASSLREGNSYAADTQYF.

This clonotype was observed once. J is TRBJ1-1 and V is TRBV5-1; D unresolved. Trimming removed 4 bases at V and 1 base at J, with 14 bases between. The germline CDR1 and CDR2 sequences are SGHRS and YFSETQ. The CDR3 runs 15 residues. As DNA, the CDR3 is TGCGCCAGCAGCCGTCGCCAATATGAGAACACTGAAGCTTTCTTT. Protein: CASSRRQYENTEAFF.

This chain connects TRBV4-1 to TRBJ1-2; 7 bases line up with TRBD1. V shed 3 bases, J shed 1 base, and the junction held 2 bases outside the gene matches. Germline assignment: CDR1 MGHRA and CDR2 YSYEKL. This CDR3 region has 14 residues. In DNA, the CDR3 is TGCGCCAGCAGCCATGGACAGGTTAACTATGGCTACACCTTC. It encodes CASSHGQVNYGYTF.

This clonotype came up a few times. The rearrangement joins TRBV14 to TRBJ1-2; TRBD1 agrees at 7 bases. From germline, CDR1 is SGHDN and CDR2 FVKESK. The CDR3 is 15 residues long. The ends lost 1 base at V and 4 bases at J; junction bases unmatched: 6. CDR3 nucleotide sequence: TGTGCCAGCAGCCAAGGGGAATCAGGGGGCTATGGCTACACCTTC. Protein: CASSQGESGGYGYTF.

The chain recombines TRBV7-6 with TRBJ1-4, with 8 bases lining up with TRBD1. Germline CDR1 is SGHVS and CDR2 is FNYEAQ. Trimming took 0 bases from V and 8 from J; bases not matched to a gene: 8. The CDR3 length is 16 residues. CDR3 residues: CASSLAPTGDREKLFF. DNA of the CDR3: TGTGCCAGCAGCTTAGCCCCGACAGGGGATAGGGAAAAACTGTTTTTT.

The J gene is TRBJ1-2, the V gene TRBV5-1; D is ambiguous. The ends were cut back, 0 bases at V and 4 bases at J, with 19 bases in the middle. This CDR3 region has 17 residues. Germline-derived CDR1 and CDR2 are SGHRS and YFSETQ. The CDR3 loop reads CASSLAGQSLNLYGYTF. The CDR3, as DNA: TGCGCCAGCAGCTTGGCTGGGCAGAGCCTCAACCTCTATGGCTACACCTTC.

This clonotype was seen only a few times. The gene calls are TRBV19 and TRBJ2-5; D unclear. The CDR3 loop spans 12 amino acids. V was trimmed by 3 bases and J by 2 bases, leaving 4 bases between them. Germline values: CDR1 LNHDA, CDR2 SQIVND (reference sequence). CDR3 nucleotide sequence: TGTGCCAGTAGTATGGGACAAGAGACCCAGTACTTC. Translation: CASSMGQETQYF.

This clonotype showed up just a few times. J is TRBJ1-1 and V is TRBV24-1, with D tentatively TRBD1 (6 bases). V was shortened by 7 bases and J by 4 bases, with 15 bases between the two germline ends. Germline values: CDR1 KGHDR, CDR2 SFDVKD. There are 14 residues in the CDR3. CDR3 nucleotides: TGTGCCACCAGAGACCGGGACAAATCCACTGAAGCTTTCTTT. Translated: CATRDRDKSTEAFF.

In its sample, this clonotype was seen a few times. The chain uses TRBV12-3 or TRBV12-4 and TRBJ1-1; D remains unclear. The V end was cut by 2 bases, the J end by 4 bases, with 14 bases between. The CDR3 length is 15 residues. CDR3 residues: CASSLYISNSTEAFF. CDR3 sequence (DNA): TGTGCCAGCAGTTTATATATATCGAATAGCACTGAAGCTTTCTTT.

The chain is built from TRBV4-3 and TRBJ1-4; no clear D gene. The V gene lost 4 bases and the J gene lost 4 bases, with 7 bases spanning the gap. The length of the CDR3 is 13 residues. Germline CDR1 is LGHNA and CDR2 is YSLEER. CDR3 DNA sequence: TGCGCCAGCAGCCTACAGAATAATGAAAAACTGTTTTTT. Its protein is CASSLQNNEKLFF.